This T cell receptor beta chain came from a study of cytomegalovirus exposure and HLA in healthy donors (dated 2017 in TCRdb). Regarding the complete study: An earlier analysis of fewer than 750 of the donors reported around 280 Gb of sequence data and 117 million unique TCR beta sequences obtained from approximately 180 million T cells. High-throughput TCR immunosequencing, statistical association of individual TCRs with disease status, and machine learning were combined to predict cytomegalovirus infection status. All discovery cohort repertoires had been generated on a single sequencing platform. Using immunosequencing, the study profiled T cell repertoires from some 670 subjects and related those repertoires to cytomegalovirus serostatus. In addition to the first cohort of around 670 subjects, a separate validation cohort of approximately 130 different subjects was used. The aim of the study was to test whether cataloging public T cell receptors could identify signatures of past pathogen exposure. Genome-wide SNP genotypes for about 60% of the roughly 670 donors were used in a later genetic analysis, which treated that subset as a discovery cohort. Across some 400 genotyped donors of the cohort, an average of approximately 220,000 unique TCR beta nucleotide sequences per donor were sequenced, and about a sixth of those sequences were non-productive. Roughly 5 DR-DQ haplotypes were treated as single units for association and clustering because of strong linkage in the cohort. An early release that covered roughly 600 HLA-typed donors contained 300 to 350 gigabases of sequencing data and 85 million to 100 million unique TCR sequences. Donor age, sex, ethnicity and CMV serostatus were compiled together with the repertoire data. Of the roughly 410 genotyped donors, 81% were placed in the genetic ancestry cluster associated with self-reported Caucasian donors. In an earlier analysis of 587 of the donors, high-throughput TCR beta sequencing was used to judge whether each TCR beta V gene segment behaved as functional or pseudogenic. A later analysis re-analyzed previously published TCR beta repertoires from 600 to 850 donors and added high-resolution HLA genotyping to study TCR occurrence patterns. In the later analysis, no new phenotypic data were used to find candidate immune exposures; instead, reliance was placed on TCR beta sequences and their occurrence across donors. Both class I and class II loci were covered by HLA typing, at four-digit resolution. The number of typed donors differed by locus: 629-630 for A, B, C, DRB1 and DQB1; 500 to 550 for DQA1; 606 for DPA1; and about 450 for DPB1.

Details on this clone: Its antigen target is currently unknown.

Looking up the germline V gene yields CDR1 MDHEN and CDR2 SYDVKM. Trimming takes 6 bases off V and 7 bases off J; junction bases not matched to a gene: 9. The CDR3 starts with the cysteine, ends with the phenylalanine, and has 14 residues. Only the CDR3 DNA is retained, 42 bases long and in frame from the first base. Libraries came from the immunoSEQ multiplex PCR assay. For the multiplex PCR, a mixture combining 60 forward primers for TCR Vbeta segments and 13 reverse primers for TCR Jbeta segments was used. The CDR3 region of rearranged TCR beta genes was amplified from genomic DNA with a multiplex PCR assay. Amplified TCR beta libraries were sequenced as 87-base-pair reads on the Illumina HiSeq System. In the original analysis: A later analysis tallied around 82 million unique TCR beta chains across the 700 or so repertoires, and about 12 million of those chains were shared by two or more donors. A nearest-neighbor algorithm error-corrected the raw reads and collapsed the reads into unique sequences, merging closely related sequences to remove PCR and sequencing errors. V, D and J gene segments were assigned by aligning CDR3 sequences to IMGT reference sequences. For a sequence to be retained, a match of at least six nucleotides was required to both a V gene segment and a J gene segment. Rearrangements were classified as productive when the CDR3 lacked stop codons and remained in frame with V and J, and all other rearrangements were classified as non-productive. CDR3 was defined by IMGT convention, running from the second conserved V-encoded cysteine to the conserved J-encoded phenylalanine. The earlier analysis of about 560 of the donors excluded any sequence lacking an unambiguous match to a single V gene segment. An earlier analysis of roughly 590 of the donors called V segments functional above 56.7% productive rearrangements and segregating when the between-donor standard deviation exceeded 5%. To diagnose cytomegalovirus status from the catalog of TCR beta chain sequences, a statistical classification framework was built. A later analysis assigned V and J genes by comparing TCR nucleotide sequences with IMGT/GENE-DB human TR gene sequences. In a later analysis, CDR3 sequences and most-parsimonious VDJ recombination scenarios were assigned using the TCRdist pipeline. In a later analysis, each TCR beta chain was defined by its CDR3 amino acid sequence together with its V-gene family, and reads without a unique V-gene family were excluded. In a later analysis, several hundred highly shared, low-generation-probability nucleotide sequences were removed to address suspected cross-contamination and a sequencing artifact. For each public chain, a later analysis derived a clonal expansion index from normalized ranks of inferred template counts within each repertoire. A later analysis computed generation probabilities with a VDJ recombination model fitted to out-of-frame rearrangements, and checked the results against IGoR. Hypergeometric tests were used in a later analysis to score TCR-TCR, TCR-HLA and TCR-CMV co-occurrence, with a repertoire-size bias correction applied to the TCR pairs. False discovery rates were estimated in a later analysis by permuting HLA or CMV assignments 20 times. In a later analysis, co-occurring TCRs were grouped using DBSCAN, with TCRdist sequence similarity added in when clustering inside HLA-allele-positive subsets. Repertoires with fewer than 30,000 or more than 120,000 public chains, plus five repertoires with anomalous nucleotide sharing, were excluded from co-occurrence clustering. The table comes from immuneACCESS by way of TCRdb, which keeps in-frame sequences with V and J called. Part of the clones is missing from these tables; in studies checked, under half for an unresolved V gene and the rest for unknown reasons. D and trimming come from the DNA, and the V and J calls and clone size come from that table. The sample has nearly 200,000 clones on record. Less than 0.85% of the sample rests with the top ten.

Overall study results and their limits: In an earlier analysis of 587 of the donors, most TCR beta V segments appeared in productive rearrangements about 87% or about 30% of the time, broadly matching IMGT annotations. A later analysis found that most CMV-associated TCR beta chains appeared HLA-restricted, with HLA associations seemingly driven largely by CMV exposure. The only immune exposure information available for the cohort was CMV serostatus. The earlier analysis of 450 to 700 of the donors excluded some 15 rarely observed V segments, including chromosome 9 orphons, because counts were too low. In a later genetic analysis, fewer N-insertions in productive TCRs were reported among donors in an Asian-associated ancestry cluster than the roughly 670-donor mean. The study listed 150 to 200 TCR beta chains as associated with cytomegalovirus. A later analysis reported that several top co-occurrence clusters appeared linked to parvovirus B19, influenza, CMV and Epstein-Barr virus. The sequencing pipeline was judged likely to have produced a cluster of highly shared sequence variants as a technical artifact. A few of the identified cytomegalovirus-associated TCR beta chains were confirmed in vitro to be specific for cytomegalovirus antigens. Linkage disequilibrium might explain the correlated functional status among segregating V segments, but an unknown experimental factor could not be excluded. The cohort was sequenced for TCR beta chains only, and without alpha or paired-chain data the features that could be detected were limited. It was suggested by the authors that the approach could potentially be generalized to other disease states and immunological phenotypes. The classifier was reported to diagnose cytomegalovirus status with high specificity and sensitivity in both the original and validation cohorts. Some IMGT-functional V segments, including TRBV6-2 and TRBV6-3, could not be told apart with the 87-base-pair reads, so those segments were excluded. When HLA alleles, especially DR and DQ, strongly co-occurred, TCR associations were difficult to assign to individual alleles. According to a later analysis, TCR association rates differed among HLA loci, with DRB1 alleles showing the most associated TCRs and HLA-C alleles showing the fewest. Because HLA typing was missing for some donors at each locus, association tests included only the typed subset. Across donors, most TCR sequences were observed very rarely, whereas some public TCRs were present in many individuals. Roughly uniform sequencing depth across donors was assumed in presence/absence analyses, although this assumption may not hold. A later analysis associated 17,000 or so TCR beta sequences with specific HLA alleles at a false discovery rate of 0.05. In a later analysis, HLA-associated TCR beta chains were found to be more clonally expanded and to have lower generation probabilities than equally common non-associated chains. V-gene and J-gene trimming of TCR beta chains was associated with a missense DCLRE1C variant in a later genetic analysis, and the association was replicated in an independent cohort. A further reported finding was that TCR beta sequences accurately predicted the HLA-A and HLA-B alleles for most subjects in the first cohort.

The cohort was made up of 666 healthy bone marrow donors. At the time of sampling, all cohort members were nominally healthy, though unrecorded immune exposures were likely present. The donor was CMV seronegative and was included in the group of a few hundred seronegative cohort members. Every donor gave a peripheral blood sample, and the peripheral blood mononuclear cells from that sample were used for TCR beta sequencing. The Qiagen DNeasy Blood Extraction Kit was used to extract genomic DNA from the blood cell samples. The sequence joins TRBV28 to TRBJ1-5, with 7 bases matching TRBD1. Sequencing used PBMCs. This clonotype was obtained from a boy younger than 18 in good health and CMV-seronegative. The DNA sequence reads TGTGCCAGCAGGAATCACAGGGGTGGCCAGCCCCAGCATTTT. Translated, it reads CASRNHRGGQPQHF.